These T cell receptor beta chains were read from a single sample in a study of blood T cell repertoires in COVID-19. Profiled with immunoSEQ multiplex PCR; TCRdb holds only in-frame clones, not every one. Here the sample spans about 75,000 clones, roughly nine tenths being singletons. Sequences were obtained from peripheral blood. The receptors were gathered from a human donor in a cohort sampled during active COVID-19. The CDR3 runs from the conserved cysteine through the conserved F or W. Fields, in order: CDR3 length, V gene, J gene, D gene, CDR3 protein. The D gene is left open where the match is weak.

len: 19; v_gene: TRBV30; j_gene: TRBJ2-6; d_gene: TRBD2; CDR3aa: CASIRAPSGRATGANVLTF
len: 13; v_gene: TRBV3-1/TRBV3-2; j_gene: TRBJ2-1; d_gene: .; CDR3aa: CASSQDRYNEQFF
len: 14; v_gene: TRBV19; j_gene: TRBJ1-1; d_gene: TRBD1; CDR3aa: CASSTTGRSTEAFF
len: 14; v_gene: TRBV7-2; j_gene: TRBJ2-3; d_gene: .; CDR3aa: CASSLGPGTDTQYF
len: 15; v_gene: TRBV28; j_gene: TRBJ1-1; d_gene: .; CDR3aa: CASSGRGAVTTEAFF
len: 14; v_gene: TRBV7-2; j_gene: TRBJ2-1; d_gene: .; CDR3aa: CASSFGPGDNEQFF
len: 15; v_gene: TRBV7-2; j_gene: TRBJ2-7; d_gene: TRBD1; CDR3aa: CASTVGTGYVYEQYF
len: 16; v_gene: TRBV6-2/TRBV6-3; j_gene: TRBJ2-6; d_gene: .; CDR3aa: CASSWEAYSGANVLTF
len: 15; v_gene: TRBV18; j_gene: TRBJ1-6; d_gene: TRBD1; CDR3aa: CASSPLGDRDSPLHF
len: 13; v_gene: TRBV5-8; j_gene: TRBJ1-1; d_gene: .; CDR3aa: CASSLGRGTEAFF
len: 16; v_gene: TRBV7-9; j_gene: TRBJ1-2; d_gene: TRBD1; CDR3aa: CASSRSGQGISYGYTF
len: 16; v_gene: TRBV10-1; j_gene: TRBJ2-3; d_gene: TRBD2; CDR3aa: CASSEVAGGRVDTQYF
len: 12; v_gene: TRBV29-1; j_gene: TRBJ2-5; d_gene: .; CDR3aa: CSVEFGGETQYF
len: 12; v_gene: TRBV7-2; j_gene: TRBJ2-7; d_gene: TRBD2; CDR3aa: CASSLGTSGRMF
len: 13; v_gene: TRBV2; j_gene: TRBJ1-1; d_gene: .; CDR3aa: CASSSQSNTEAFF
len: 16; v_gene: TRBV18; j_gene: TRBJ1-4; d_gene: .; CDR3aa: CASSPGIFPGNEKLFF
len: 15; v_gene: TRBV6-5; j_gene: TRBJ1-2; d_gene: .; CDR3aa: CASSYSTAGNYGYTF
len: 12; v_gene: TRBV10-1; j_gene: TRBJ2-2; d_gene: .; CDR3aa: CASSRNTGELFF
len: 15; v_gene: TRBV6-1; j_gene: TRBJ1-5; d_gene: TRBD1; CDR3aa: CASSEQGTVNQPQHF
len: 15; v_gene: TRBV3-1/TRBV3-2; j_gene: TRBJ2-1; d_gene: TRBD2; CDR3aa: CASSRETSGRREQFF
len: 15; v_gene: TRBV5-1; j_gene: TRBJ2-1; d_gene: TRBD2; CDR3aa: CASRPGTSGNNEQFF
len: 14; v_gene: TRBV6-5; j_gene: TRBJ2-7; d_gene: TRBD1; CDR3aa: CASSYQDRSYEQYF
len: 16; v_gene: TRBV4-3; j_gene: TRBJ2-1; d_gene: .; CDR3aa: CASSQSRRGGGNEQFF
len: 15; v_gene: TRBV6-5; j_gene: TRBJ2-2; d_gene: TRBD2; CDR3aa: CASSGLAGGPGELFF
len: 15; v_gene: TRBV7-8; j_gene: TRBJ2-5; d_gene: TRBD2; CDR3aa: CASSQRLAVQETQYF
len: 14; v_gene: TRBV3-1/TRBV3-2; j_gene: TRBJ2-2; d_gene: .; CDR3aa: CASTPTGYTGELFF
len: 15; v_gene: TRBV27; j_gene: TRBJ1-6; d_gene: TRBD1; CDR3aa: CASSLPRQGKSPLHF
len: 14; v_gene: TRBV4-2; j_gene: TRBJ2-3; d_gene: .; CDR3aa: CASSSRTIPDTQYF
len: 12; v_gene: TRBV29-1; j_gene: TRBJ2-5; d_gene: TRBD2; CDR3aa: CSAKTSEETQYF
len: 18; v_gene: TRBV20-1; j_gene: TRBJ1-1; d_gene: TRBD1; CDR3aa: CSASGRDRFGTLSTEAFF
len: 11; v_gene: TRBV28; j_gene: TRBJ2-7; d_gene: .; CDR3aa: CASSLAYEQYF
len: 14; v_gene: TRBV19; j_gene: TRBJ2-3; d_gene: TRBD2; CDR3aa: CATGGAGSTDTQYF
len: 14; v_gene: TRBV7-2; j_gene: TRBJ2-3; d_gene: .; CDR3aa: CASSFGLFTDTQYF
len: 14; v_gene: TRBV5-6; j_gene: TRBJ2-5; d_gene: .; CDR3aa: CASSGPRGSKTQYF
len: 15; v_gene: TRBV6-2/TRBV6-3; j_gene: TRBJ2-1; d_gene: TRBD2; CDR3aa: CASSIREGALSGEFF
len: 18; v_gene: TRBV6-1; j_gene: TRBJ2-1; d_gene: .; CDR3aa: CASSEAGGLSLGGNEQFF
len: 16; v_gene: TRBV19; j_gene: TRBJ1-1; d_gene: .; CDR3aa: CASRLGAGDLNTEAFF
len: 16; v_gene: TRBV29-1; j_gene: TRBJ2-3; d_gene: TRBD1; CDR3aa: CSVAGQGAGGRDTQYF
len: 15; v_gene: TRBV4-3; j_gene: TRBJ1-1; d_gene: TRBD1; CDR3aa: CASSQDPTGVTEAFF
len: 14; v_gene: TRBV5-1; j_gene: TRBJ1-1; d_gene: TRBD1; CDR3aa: CASSMDRAATEAFF
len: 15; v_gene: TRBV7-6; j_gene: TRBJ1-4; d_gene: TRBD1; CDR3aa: CASNAGGSTNEKLFF
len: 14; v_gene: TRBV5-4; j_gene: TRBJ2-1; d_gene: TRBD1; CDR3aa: CASSPGQRHNEQFF
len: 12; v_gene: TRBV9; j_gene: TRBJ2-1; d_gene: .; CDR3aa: CASSTTDNEQFF
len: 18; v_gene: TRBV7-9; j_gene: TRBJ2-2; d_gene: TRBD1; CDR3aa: CASSFDLYRGLNTGELFF
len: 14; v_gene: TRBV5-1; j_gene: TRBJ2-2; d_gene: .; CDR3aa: CASSLGQNTGELFF
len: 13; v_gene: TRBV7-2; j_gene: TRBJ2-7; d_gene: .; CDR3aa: CASSPPGFYEQYF
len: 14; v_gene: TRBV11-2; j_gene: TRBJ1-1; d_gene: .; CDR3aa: CASSLGEGNKEAFF
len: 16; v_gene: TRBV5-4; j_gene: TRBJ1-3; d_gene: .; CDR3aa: CASSLGGLGTGNTIYF
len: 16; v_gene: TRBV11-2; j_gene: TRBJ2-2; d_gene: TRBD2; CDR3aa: CASSLVSGGVTGELFF
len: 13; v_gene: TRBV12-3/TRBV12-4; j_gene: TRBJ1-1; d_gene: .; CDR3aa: CASKGWENTEAFF
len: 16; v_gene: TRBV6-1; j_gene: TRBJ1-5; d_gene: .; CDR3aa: CASSETRGWDNQPQHF
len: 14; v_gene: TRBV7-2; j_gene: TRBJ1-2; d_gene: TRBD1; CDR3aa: CASSLDRGPYGYTF
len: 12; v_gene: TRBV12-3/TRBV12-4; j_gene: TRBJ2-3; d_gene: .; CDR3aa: CASSFEPNTQYF